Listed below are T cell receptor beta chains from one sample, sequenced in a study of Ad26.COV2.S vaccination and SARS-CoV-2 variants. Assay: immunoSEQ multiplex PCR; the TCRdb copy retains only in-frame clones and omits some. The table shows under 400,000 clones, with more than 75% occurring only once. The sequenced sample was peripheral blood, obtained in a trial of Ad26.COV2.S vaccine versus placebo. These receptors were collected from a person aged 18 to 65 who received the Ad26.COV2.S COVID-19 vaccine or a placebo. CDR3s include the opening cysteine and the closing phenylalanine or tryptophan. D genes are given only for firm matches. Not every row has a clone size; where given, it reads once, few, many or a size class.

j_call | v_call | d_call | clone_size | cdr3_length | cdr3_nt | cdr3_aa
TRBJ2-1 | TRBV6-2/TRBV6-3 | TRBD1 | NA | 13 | TGTGCCAGCAGCTCCGGGACAGCTACGCTGGGAGTCTTC | CASSSGTATLGVF
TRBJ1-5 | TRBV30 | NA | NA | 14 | TGTGCCTGGAGTAATCAGGGCGGCAATCAGCCCCAGCATTTT | CAWSNQGGNQPQHF
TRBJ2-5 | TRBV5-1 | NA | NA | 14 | TGCGCCAGCAGCCTTGGGCAGACTAAAGAGACCCAGTACTTC | CASSLGQTKETQYF
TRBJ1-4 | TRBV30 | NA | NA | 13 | TGTGCCTGGAGCCAAATGGGGGACGGAAAACTGTTTTTT | CAWSQMGDGKLFF
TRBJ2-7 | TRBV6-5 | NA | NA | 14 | TGTGCCAGCAGTTACAACAGGGCCCCCTACGAGCAGTACTTC | CASSYNRAPYEQYF
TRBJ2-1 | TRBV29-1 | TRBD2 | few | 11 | TGCAGCGTCACGGGACTAGCGGGGGAGTTCTTC | CSVTGLAGEFF
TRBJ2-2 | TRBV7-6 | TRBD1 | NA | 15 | TGTGCCAGCAGCTCGGGACAGGGGCTAAACGGGGAGCTGTTTTTT | CASSSGQGLNGELFF
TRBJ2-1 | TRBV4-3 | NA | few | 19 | TGCGCCAGCAGCCAAGACTCCCTCCTGGGGGCGGGGTCTTACAATGAGCAGTTCTTC | CASSQDSLLGAGSYNEQFF
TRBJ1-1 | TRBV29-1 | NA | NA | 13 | TGCAGCGTTGAGGGCCTTATGAACACTGAAGCTTTCTTT | CSVEGLMNTEAFF
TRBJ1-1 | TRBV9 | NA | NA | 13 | TGTGCCAGCAGCTCCGGGCCTAACACTGAAGCTTTCTTT | CASSSGPNTEAFF
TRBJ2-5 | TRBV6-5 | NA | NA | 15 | TGTGCCAGCAGTAATACACAGGGCCCGCAAGAGACCCAGTACTTC | CASSNTQGPQETQYF
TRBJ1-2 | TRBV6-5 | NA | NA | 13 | TGTGCCAGCAGTTACCAGGGGATCTATGGCTACACCTTC | CASSYQGIYGYTF
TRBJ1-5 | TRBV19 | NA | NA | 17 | TGTGCCAGTAGTATAGCATTACGGACCCTTAGCAATCAGCCCCAGCATTTT | CASSIALRTLSNQPQHF
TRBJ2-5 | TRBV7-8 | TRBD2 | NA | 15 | TGTGCCAGCAGGATACTAGCGGGGGGCCAAGAGACCCAGTACTTC | CASRILAGGQETQYF
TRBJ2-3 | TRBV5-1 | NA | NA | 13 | TGCGCCAGCAGCCCAGCGGCCACAGATACGCAGTATTTT | CASSPAATDTQYF
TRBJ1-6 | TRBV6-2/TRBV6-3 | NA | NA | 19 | TGTGCCAGCAGTAACCGGGAGTTGGACGTGAGCTCCTATAATTCACCCCTCCACTTT | CASSNRELDVSSYNSPLHF
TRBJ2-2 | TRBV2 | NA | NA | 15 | TGTGCCATCCCCGGGCTATATCCGAACACCGGGGAGCTGTTTTTT | CAIPGLYPNTGELFF
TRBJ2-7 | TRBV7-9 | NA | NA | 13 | TGTGCCAGCAGCTCACCAGGGCCCTACGAGCAGTACTTC | CASSSPGPYEQYF
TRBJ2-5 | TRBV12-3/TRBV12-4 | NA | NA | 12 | TGTGCCAGCAGTTTACCGCGGGAGACCCAGTACTTC | CASSLPRETQYF
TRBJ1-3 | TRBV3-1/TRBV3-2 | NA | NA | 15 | TGTGCCAGCAGCCAAGCGACAGCCTCTGGAAACACCATATATTTT | CASSQATASGNTIYF
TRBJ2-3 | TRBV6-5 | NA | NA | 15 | TGTGCCAGCAGTTTCCCCGGGGGCGGCACAGATACGCAGTATTTT | CASSFPGGGTDTQYF
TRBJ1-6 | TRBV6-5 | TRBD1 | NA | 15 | TGTGCCAGCAGTAAACCGGGACAGTTTAATTCACCCCTCCACTTT | CASSKPGQFNSPLHF
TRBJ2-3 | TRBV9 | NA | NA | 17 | TGTGCCAGCAGCGGGGGCCCTCGGAGCGGGCCCACAGATACGCAGTATTTT | CASSGGPRSGPTDTQYF
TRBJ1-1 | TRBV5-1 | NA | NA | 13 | TGCGCCAGCACCTTGGGGGGTTACACTGAAGCTTTCTTT | CASTLGGYTEAFF
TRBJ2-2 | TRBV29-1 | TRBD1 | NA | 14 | TGCAGCGTTGCCGGACAGGGGGCAGCCGGGGAGCTGTTTTTT | CSVAGQGAAGELFF
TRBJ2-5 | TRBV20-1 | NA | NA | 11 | TGCAGTGCTAGGGCCCAAGAGACCCAGTACTTC | CSARAQETQYF
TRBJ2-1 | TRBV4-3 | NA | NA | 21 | TGCGCCAGCAGCCAAGAATCGGGCGGGGGCGCAGGAATGAGCTCCTACAATGAGCAGTTCTTC | CASSQESGGGAGMSSYNEQFF
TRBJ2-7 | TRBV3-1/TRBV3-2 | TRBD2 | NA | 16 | TGTGCCAGCAGCCAAGATCGGTCTAGCGGGGGCCACGAGCAGTACTTC | CASSQDRSSGGHEQYF
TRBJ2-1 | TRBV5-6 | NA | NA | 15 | TGTGCCAGCAGCCCCGGGACCCGCCGACCCAATGAGCAGTTCTTC | CASSPGTRRPNEQFF
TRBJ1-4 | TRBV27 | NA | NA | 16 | TGTGCCAGCAGTTCACCCCCAGGATCAACTAATGAAAAACTGTTTTTT | CASSSPPGSTNEKLFF
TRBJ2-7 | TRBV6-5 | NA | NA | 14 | TGTGCCAGCAGTCACAGGGAGAGCACCTACGAGCAGTACTTC | CASSHRESTYEQYF
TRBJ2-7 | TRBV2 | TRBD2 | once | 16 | TGTGCCAGCAGTACCACTAGCGGGGGGAGATCCTACGAGCAGTACTTC | CASSTTSGGRSYEQYF
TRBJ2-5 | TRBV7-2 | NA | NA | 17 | TGTGCCAGCAGCTTAGCGCCAGGTAGCGGCTCTCAAGAGACCCAGTACTTC | CASSLAPGSGSQETQYF
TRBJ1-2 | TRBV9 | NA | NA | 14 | TGTGCCAGCAGCGGGGCCGGTTATAACTATGGCTACACCTTC | CASSGAGYNYGYTF
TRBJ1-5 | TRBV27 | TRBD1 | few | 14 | TGTGCCAGCAGCCGTGGGACAGGCAATCAGCCCCAGCATTTT | CASSRGTGNQPQHF
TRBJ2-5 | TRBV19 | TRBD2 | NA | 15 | TGTGCCAGTAGTCCTCAAGCGGGGGATGGAGAGACCCAGTACTTC | CASSPQAGDGETQYF
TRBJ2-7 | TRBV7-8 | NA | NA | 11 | TGTGCCAGCAGCCCTGGGGCAGAGCAGTACTTC | CASSPGAEQYF
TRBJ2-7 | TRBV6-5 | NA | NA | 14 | TGTGCCAGCAGTTACTCGGGCAACCCTCGAGAGCAGTACTTC | CASSYSGNPREQYF
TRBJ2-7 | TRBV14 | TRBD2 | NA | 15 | TGTGCCAGCAGCCCGTTGGGACTAGCGGGGTACGAGCAGTACTTC | CASSPLGLAGYEQYF
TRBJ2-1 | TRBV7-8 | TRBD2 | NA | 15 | TGTGCCAGCAGCCTTAGCGGGGGCGTTGCGATTGAGCAGTTCTTC | CASSLSGGVAIEQFF
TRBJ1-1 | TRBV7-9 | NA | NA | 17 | TGTGCCAGCAGCCCCTTACTTAAGGGGCGCCGGATAACTGAAGCTTTCTTT | CASSPLLKGRRITEAFF
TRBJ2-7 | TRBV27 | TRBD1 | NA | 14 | TGTGCCAGCAGTTGGACAGGAAGCTCCTACGAGCAGTACTTC | CASSWTGSSYEQYF
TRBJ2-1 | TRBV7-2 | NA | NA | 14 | TGTGCCAGCAGCCTCGGGGCGGGTTTCAATGAGCAGTTCTTC | CASSLGAGFNEQFF
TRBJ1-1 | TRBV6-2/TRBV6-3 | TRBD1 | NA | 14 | TGTGCCAGCAGCCAGGGACAGGTGAACACTGAAGCTTTCTTT | CASSQGQVNTEAFF
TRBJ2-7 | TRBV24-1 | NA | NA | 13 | TGTGCCCGCCTTACCACAGGGCCCTACGAGCAGTACTTC | CARLTTGPYEQYF
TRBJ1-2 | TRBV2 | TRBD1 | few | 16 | TGTGCCAGCAGTGAATTCTTCACGGACAGGGGCAGAGGCTACACCTTC | CASSEFFTDRGRGYTF
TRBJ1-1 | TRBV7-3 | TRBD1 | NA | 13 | TGTGCCAGCAGCCACGACAGGGATACTGAAGCTTTCTTT | CASSHDRDTEAFF
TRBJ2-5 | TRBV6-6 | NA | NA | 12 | TGTGCCAGCAGTTACGCCCCAGAGACCCAGTACTTC | CASSYAPETQYF
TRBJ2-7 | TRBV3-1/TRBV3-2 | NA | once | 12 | TGTGCCAGCAGCCTGTCCCTTTACGAGCAGTACTTC | CASSLSLYEQYF
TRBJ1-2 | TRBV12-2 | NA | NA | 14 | TGTGCAAGTCGCTTAAGCGGACAGCGCTATGGCTACACCTTC | CASRLSGQRYGYTF
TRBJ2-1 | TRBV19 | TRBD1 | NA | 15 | TGTGCCACTAACGGGACAGGGGGCATTTTGAGTGAGCAGTTCTTC | CATNGTGGILSEQFF
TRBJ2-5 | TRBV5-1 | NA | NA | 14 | TGCGCCAGCAGCTTGGTTACACAACAAGAGACCCAGTACTTC | CASSLVTQQETQYF
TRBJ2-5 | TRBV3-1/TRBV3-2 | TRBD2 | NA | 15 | TGTGCCAGCAGCCAACTAGCGGGGGGCCGGGAGACCCAGTACTTC | CASSQLAGGRETQYF
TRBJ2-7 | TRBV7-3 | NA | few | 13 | TGTGCCAGCAGTTTCCCGCCCGACCTCGAGCAGTACTTC | CASSFPPDLEQYF
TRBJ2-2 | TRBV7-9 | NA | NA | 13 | TGTGCCAGCAGCCCAGGGTGGGCCGGGGAGCTGTTTTTT | CASSPGWAGELFF